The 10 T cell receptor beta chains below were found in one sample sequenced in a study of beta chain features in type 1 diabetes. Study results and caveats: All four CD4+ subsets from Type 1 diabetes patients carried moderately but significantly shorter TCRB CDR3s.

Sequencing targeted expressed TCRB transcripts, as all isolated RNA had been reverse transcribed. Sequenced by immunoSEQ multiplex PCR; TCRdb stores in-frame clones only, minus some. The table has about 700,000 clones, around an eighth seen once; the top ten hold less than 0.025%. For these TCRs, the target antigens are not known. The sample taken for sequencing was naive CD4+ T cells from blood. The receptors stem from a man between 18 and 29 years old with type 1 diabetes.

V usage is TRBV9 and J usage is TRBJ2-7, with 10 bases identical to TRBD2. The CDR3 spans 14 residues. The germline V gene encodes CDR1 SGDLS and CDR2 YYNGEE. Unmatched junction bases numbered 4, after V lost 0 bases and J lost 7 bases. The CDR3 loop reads CASSVGTSGGEQYF. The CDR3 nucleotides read TGTGCCAGCAGCGTAGGGACTAGCGGAGGAGAGCAGTACTTC.

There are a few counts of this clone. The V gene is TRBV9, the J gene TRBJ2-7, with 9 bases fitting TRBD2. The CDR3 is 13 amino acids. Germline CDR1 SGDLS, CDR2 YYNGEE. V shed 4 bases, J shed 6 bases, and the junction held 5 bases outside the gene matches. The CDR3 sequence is CASSLGLAGEQYF. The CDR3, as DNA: TGTGCCAGCAGCCTGGGACTAGCTGGCGAGCAGTACTTC.

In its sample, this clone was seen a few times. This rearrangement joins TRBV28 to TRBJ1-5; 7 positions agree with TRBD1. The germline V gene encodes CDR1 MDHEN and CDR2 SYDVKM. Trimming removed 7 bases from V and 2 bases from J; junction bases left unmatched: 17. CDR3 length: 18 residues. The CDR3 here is CASTPGQRSVVGNQPQHF. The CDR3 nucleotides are TGTGCCAGCACTCCGGGACAGCGATCGGTTGTCGGCAATCAGCCCCAGCATTTT.

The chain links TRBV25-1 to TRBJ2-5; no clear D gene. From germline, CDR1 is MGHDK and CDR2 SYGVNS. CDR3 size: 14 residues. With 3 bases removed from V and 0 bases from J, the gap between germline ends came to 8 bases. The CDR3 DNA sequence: TGTGCCAGCAGTGATTCAACGTACCAAGAGACCCAGTACTTC. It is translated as CASSDSTYQETQYF.

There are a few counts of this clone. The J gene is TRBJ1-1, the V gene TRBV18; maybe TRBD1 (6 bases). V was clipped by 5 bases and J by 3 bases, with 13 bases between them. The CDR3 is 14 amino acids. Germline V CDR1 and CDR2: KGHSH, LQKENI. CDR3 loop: CASSDQGLDTEAFF. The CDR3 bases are TGTGCCAGCTCAGATCAGGGGTTGGACACTGAAGCTTTCTTT.

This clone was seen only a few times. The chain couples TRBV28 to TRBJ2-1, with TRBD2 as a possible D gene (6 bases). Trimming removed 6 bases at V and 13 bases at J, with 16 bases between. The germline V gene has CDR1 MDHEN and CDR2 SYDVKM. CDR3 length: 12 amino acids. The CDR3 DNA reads TGTGCCAGCAGCCGTGCGGGACCCCATCAGTTCTTC. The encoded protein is CASSRAGPHQFF. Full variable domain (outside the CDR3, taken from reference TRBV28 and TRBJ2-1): DVKVTQSSRYLVKRTGEKVFLECVQDMDHENMFWYRQDPGLGLRLIYFSYDVKMKEKGDIPEGYSVSREKKERFSLILESASTNQTSMYLCASSRAGPHQFFGPGTRLTVL.

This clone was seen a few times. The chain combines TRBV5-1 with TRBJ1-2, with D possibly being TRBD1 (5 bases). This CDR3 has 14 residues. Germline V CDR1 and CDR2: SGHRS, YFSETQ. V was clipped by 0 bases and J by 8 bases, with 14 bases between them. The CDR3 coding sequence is TGCGCCAGCAGCTTGGATCGAGGGGAAGGAGGCTACACCTTC. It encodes CASSLDRGEGGYTF. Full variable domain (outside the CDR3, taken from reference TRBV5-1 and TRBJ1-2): KAGVTQTPRYLIKTRGQQVTLSCSPISGHRSVSWYQQTPGQGLQFLFEYFSETQRNKGNFPGRFSGRQFSNSRSEMNVSTLELGDSALYLCASSLDRGEGGYTFGSGTRLTVV.

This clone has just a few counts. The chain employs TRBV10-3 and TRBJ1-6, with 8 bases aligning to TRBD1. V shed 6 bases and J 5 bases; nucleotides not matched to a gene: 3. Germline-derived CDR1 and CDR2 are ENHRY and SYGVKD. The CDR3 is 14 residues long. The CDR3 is CAIRKGQDNSPLHF. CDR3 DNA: TGTGCCATCAGGAAGGGACAGGATAATTCACCCCTCCACTTT.

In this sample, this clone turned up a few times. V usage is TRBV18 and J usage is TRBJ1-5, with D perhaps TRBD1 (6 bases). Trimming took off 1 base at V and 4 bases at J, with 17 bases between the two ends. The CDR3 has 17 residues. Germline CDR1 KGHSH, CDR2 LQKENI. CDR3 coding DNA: TGTGCCAGCTCACCACTCTCGGGGGCCGGTTGGAATCAGCCCCAGCATTTT. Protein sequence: CASSPLSGAGWNQPQHF.

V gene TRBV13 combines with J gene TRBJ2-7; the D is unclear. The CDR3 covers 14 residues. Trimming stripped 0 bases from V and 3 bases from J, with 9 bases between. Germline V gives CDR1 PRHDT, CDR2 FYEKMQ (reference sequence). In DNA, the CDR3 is TGTGCCAGCAGCTTAGGCCGACCGGTCTACGAGCAGTACTTC. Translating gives CASSLGRPVYEQYF.